These T cell receptor beta chains were read from a single sample in a study of PD-1 blockade in classical Hodgkin lymphoma. The table came from immunoSEQ multiplex PCR; TCRdb's copy has only in-frame clones and leaves some out. The profile shows roughly 140,000 clones, about 78% of them singletons. Sequenced material: peripheral blood mononuclear cells (PBMCs), taken before the second cycle of nivolumab. These receptor sequences come from a human donor with classical Hodgkin lymphoma. CDR3s leave out the opening cysteine and the closing phenylalanine or tryptophan.

V gene	J gene	CDR3 protein
TRBV7-8	TRBJ2-3	ASSLEGAEVDTQY
TRBV28	TRBJ2-3	ASSRDRGPDTQY
TRBV2	TRBJ1-1	ASSEERGVNTEAF
TRBV19	TRBJ1-1	ASSNAEETEAF
TRBV6-5	TRBJ1-4	ASSYSVVSTQKLF
TRBV5-1	TRBJ1-2	ASSLGYGYT
TRBV18	TRBJ2-7	ASSPPREGRPPYEQY
TRBV9	TRBJ2-7	ASSVGWSETYEQY
TRBV7-9	TRBJ2-5	ASSLMSMETQY
TRBV6-6	TRBJ1-1	AISGHGLMNTEAF
TRBV6-5	TRBJ1-4	ASSTHRGLQLILF
TRBV5-1	TRBJ2-5	ASSLSGSRQETQY
TRBV2	TRBJ1-1	ASRPRVSFTEAF
TRBV7-3	TRBJ1-5	ASSRDLAQPQH
TRBV13	TRBJ2-7	ASSLDRYEQY
TRBV5-3	TRBJ2-5	ASSSVGGEETQY
TRBV7-2	TRBJ2-3	ASSWGRDTQY
TRBV7-9	TRBJ1-1	ASSPKRTGMNTEAF
TRBV6-6	TRBJ2-7	ASSYWPASYEQY
TRBV11-2	TRBJ2-7	ASSPRLADRGEQY
TRBV4-2	TRBJ2-3	ASSQEGQSTDTQY
TRBV15	TRBJ1-4	ATSLDLQVLF
TRBV18	TRBJ1-1	ASSQVLGDTEAF
TRBV10-3	TRBJ2-1	AISELDRGRGEQF
TRBV19	TRBJ1-1	ASSIAPRQGRDTEAF
TRBV11-2	TRBJ2-2	ASSGTTGELF
TRBV5-4	TRBJ2-1	ASSLSRLAGVDEQF
TRBV7-9	TRBJ2-5	ASSLAVEAGTKETQY
TRBV20-1	TRBJ2-3	SAGSTDTQY
TRBV6-5	TRBJ1-3	ASRRQGNSGNTIY
TRBV7-2	TRBJ2-3	ASTGQGGVADTQY
TRBV7-9	TRBJ2-1	ASSILGVHQTYNEQF
TRBV7-9	TRBJ2-6	ASSLTPILPLSGANVLT
TRBV5-1	TRBJ1-1	ASSRVLGIPGRGPEAF
TRBV4-1	TRBJ2-1	ASSSGTSANEQF
TRBV28	TRBJ2-3	ASSFRYSSTDTQY
TRBV10-3	TRBJ1-4	AISDQRGRGQDNEKLF
TRBV7-7	TRBJ2-3	ASSFGTGTDTQY
TRBV5-1	TRBJ1-1	ASSLEGTGMSEAF
TRBV19	TRBJ1-5	ASSLNNQPQH
TRBV6-5	TRBJ1-1	ASTPIGGRRTEAF
TRBV19	TRBJ1-5	ASSILGRGDYQPQH
TRBV28	TRBJ2-7	ASSFGDRGSYEQY
TRBV2	TRBJ2-5	ASALAGGWETQY
TRBV19	TRBJ2-3	ASSSLGSTDTQY
TRBV7-9	TRBJ1-6	ASRGPGGSSPLH
TRBV9	TRBJ1-1	ASGSTGLNTEAF
TRBV7-2	TRBJ2-5	ASSPGQGETQY
TRBV10-3	TRBJ2-7	AISEAGTSGRGEQY
TRBV6-5	TRBJ1-2	ASSYSGEDYGYT
TRBV2	TRBJ2-1	ASSEGSGQGWDEQF
TRBV6-1	TRBJ1-4	ASSEVAGGREKLF
TRBV5-1	TRBJ2-5	ASVLAEGETQY
TRBV28	TRBJ2-7	ASSSPGTSGSYEQY
TRBV10-3	TRBJ2-7	AIARVTGGSYEQY
TRBV27	TRBJ2-7	ASSFTGTGGGYEQY
TRBV5-4	TRBJ2-1	ASSFGLARKGSYNEQF